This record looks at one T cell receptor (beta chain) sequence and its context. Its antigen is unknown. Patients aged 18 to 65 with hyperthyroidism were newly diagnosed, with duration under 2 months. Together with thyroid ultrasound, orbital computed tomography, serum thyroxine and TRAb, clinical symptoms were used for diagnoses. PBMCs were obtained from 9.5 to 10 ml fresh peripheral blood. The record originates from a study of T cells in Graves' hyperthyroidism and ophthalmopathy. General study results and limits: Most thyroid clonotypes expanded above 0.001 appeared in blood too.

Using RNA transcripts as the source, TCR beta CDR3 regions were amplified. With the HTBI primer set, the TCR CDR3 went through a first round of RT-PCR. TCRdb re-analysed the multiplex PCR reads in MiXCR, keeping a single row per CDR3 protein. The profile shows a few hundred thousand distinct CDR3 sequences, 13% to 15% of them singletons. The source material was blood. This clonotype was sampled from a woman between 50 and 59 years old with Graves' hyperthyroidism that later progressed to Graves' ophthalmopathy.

CDR3 in amino acids: CASSPGAGEAFF. The CDR3 bases are TGTGCCAGCTCTCCCGGAGCGGGTGAAGCTTTCTTT. This chain connects TRBV18 to TRBJ1-1; D uncertain. V gave up 6 bases and J gave up 7 bases, with 12 bases separating them. This CDR3 comprises 12 residues. Germline loops: CDR1 KGHSH, CDR2 LQKENI.